A selection of T cell receptor beta chains follows, all from one sample in a study of cytomegalovirus exposure and HLA in healthy donors. Repertoires were generated with immunoSEQ multiplex PCR, while TCRdb's copy carries only in-frame clones and drops some. The sample includes about 130,000 clones, around 78% of them seen just once. Material for sequencing was PBMCs. Receptors originate from a woman in her thirties or forties in good health and CMV-seronegative. CDR3s leave out the opening cysteine and the closing phenylalanine or tryptophan. Each record gives: V gene, J gene, clone size, CDR3 protein. Part of the rows lack a size; the others show once, few, many or a class for expanded clones.

V gene: TRBV6-1
J gene: TRBJ1-6
clone size: .
CDR3 protein: ASSSSGHYNSPLH

V gene: TRBV7-9
J gene: TRBJ2-7
clone size: once
CDR3 protein: ATQAGSYEQY

V gene: TRBV6-5
J gene: TRBJ1-2
clone size: .
CDR3 protein: ASSYGETGYRVV

V gene: TRBV19
J gene: TRBJ2-3
clone size: .
CDR3 protein: ASSQAGRTDTQY

V gene: TRBV30
J gene: TRBJ2-7
clone size: .
CDR3 protein: AWTGGQGFYEQY

V gene: TRBV5-6
J gene: TRBJ2-5
clone size: .
CDR3 protein: ASSPQGLQETQY

V gene: TRBV27
J gene: TRBJ1-2
clone size: .
CDR3 protein: ASSLRTGVGDYGYT

V gene: TRBV7-2
J gene: TRBJ2-7
clone size: .
CDR3 protein: ASSFGFSSYEQY

V gene: TRBV18
J gene: TRBJ2-2
clone size: .
CDR3 protein: ASAGTRIDGELF

V gene: TRBV6-5
J gene: TRBJ1-1
clone size: .
CDR3 protein: ASRGTANTEAF

V gene: TRBV27
J gene: TRBJ2-7
clone size: .
CDR3 protein: ASSPAGLAGGYEQY

V gene: TRBV28
J gene: TRBJ1-2
clone size: .
CDR3 protein: ASGGFPGNFGYT

V gene: TRBV7-7
J gene: TRBJ2-5
clone size: once
CDR3 protein: ASSLGRVQEETQY

V gene: TRBV19
J gene: TRBJ2-7
clone size: .
CDR3 protein: ASSIAGTGQNEQY

V gene: TRBV7-9
J gene: TRBJ2-7
clone size: once
CDR3 protein: ASSSVGLAEYEQY

V gene: TRBV28
J gene: .
clone size: .
CDR3 protein: ASSDEGVRYEQY

V gene: TRBV11-2
J gene: TRBJ1-1
clone size: once
CDR3 protein: ASSFAGGRNTEAF

V gene: TRBV5-6
J gene: TRBJ1-1
clone size: .
CDR3 protein: ASSYPFGGRDTEAF

V gene: TRBV11-2
J gene: TRBJ2-5
clone size: .
CDR3 protein: ASSLYSGLAGETQY

V gene: TRBV18
J gene: TRBJ2-5
clone size: .
CDR3 protein: ASSPFRAGVGETQY

V gene: TRBV4-2
J gene: TRBJ2-7
clone size: .
CDR3 protein: ASSQEANRQIYEQY

V gene: TRBV20-1
J gene: TRBJ2-1
clone size: .
CDR3 protein: SARRNEQF

V gene: TRBV9
J gene: TRBJ1-4
clone size: .
CDR3 protein: ASSVEGAAEKLF

V gene: TRBV19
J gene: TRBJ2-4
clone size: .
CDR3 protein: ASSRTIDREKNIQY

V gene: TRBV2
J gene: TRBJ2-7
clone size: .
CDR3 protein: ASKETAYEQY

V gene: TRBV2
J gene: TRBJ1-4
clone size: .
CDR3 protein: ASSTSRGDEKLF

V gene: TRBV4-1
J gene: TRBJ2-1
clone size: .
CDR3 protein: ASSHPPTSQSYNEQF